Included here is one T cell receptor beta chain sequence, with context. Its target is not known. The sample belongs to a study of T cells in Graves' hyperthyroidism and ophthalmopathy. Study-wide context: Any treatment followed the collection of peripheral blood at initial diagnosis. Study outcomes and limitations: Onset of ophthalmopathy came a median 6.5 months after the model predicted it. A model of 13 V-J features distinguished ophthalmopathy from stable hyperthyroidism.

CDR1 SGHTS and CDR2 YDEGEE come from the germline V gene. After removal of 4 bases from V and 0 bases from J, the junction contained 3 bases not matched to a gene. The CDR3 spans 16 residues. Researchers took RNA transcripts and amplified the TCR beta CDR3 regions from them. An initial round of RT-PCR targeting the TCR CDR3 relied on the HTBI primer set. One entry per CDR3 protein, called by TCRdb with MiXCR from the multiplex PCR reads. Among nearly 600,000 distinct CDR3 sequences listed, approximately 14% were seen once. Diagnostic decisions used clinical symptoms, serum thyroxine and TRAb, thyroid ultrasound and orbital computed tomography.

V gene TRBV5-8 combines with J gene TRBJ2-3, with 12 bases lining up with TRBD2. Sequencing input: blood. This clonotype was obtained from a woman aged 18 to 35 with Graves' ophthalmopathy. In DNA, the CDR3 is TGTGCCAGCAGCCGGGGGACTAGCGGGAGCACAGATACGCAGTATTTT. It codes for CASSRGTSGSTDTQYF. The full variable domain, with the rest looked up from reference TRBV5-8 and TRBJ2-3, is EAGVTQSPTHLIKTRGQQATLRCSPISGHTSVYWYQQALGLGLQFLLWYDEGEERNRGNFPPRFSGRQFPNYSSELNVNALELEDSALYLCASSRGTSGSTDTQYFGPGTRLTVL.